The 30 T cell receptor beta chains below come from one sample, sequenced in a study of shared clonotypes between healthy human individuals. Assay: immunoSEQ multiplex PCR; the TCRdb copy retains only in-frame clones and omits some. The sample lists approximately 1.9 million clones; about 94% were seen once. Naive CD8 cells comprised CD45RO-negative, CCR7-positively selected cells, excluding terminally differentiated effector memory CD45RA+ cells. Sequenced material: naive CD8+ T cells from PBMCs. The source is a man between 18 and 29 years old in good health. Some clones in this sample may be carry-over from other donors' samples.

In regard to this clone: The sample carries other DNA sequences with the same CDR3. The chain employs TRBV27 and TRBJ2-7; 9 bases are shared with TRBD1. The CDR3 has 14 amino acids. V lost 4 bases to trimming and J lost 3 bases; unmatched junction nucleotides: 4. Germline V gives CDR1 MNHEY, CDR2 SMNVEV (reference sequence). CDR3 nucleotide sequence: TGTGCCAGCAGTTCGGGACAGGGTCTCTACGAGCAGTACTTC. Its protein product is CASSSGQGLYEQYF.

The rearrangement joins TRBV27 to TRBJ2-2; 12 bases line up with TRBD2. The CDR3 has 16 residues. Germline CDR1 reads MNHEY; CDR2 reads SMNVEV (reference sequence). Trimming removed 3 bases from V and 6 bases from J; junction bases left unmatched: 5. The CDR3 region is CASSFRLAGVPGELFF. CDR3 in DNA: TGTGCCAGCAGTTTCCGACTAGCGGGAGTCCCCGGGGAGCTGTTTTTT.

The V call is TRBV27, the J call TRBJ2-2; D uncertain. V lost 7 bases to trimming and J lost 1 base, with 16 bases between them. There are 16 residues in the CDR3. Per germline, CDR1 MNHEY and CDR2 SMNVEV (reference sequence). The CDR3 is CASIKRWKLNTGELFF. In DNA form, the CDR3 reads TGTGCCAGCATCAAGCGATGGAAGCTGAACACCGGGGAGCTGTTTTTT.

The V gene is TRBV6-6, the J gene TRBJ2-3, with 7 bases identical to TRBD1. The V and J ends lost 5 bases and 6 bases, in that order; junction bases with no gene match: 11. CDR3 length equals 15 residues. Germline V CDR1 and CDR2: MNHNY, SVGAGI (reference sequence). CDR3 residues: CASSGQEAWVDTQYF. Written as DNA, the CDR3 is TGTGCCAGCAGTGGACAGGAGGCTTGGGTTGATACGCAGTATTTT.

The chain joins TRBV9 to TRBJ2-7, with TRBD2 matching 7 bases. CDR3 length: 13 amino acids. CDR1 and CDR2 from the germline V gene are SGDLS and YYNGEE. V lost 4 bases and J lost 2; bases outside the gene matches: 3. CDR3 sequence: CASSFGLAYEQYF. CDR3 DNA sequence: TGTGCCAGCAGCTTCGGACTAGCCTACGAGCAGTACTTC.

The rearrangement uses TRBV18 and TRBJ1-5; TRBD1 aligns across 8 bases. The germline CDR1 and CDR2 sequences are KGHSH and LQKENI. J lost 7 bases, V lost 3 bases, and 8 bases had no gene match. This CDR3 region has 15 residues. The DNA of the CDR3 is TGTGCCAGCTCACCGGTTGGACAGGGTGGACAGCCCCAGCATTTT. Its protein is CASSPVGQGGQPQHF.

V and J are TRBV28 and TRBJ1-5; no definite D call. The germline CDR1 and CDR2 sequences are MDHEN and SYDVKM. The CDR3 has 14 amino acids. The V end was cut by 7 bases, the J end by 1 base, with 11 bases between. CDR3 sequence: CASMGPGSNQPQHF. CDR3 sequence (DNA): TGTGCCAGCATGGGCCCTGGGAGCAATCAGCCCCAGCATTTT. Combining the CDR3 with reference TRBV28 and TRBJ1-5 gives the whole variable domain DVKVTQSSRYLVKRTGEKVFLECVQDMDHENMFWYRQDPGLGLRLIYFSYDVKMKEKGDIPEGYSVSREKKERFSLILESASTNQTSMYLCASMGPGSNQPQHFGDGTRLSIL.

The CDR3 nucleotides are TGCGCCAGCAGCCCGGACAGGGGTCCCTATGGCTACACCTTC. Its translation: CASSPDRGPYGYTF. The chain carries TRBV5-1 and TRBJ1-2; 9 bases are shared with TRBD1. V lost 4 bases, J lost 4 bases, and 5 bases stayed unmatched. CDR1 SGHRS and CDR2 YFSETQ come from the germline V gene. The CDR3 covers 14 residues. Full variable domain (rest looked up from reference TRBV5-1 and TRBJ1-2): KAGVTQTPRYLIKTRGQQVTLSCSPISGHRSVSWYQQTPGQGLQFLFEYFSETQRNKGNFPGRFSGRQFSNSRSEMNVSTLELGDSALYLCASSPDRGPYGYTFGSGTRLTVV.

J is TRBJ2-3 and V is TRBV27; unclear D gene. This CDR3 has 16 amino acids. Germline V gene data show CDR1 as MNHEY and CDR2 as SMNVEV (reference sequence). Deletions cut 4 bases from V and 1 base from J, with 15 bases between. The DNA for the CDR3 is TGTGCCAGCAGTTATTTGTGGGTCAAAGGCACAGATACGCAGTATTTT. Its protein product is CASSYLWVKGTDTQYF.

V gene TRBV7-8 combines with J gene TRBJ2-7; D is perhaps TRBD1 or TRBD2 (6 bases each). V was pared by 5 bases and J by 6 bases, with 14 bases between. This CDR3 is 13 amino acids long. CDR1 and CDR2 (germline): SGHVS, FQNEAQ. The CDR3 is CASSPGAAGEQYF. The CDR3 DNA follows: TGTGCCAGCAGCCCGGGGGCTGCGGGCGAGCAGTACTTC.

CDR3: CASSIPIAAGGLYNEQFF. The CDR3, as DNA: TGTGCCAGTAGTATCCCAATAGCAGCAGGGGGCTTGTACAATGAGCAGTTCTTC. The rearrangement joins TRBV19 to TRBJ2-1, with TRBD1 matching over 8 bases. This CDR3 has 18 residues. Germline V gene data show CDR1 as LNHDA and CDR2 as SQIVND (reference sequence). The V and J ends lost 3 bases and 4 bases, in that order; junction bases with no gene match: 14.

The chain is built from TRBV4-2 and TRBJ1-1; D ambiguous. The V gene's germline CDR1 is LGHNA and CDR2 YNFKEQ. The V and J ends lost 1 base and 5 bases respectively, with 14 bases between them. The CDR3 consists of 15 residues. The CDR3 spells CASSQAFAWETEAFF. The DNA for the CDR3 is TGTGCCAGCAGCCAAGCATTTGCGTGGGAAACTGAAGCTTTCTTT.

The V and J genes are TRBV27 and TRBJ1-4, with D perhaps TRBD1 (5 bases). The ends were cut back, 3 bases at V and 7 bases at J, with 9 bases in the middle. Germline CDR1 reads MNHEY; CDR2 reads SMNVEV (reference sequence). The CDR3 consists of 13 residues. The CDR3 DNA reads as TGTGCCAGCAGTTTGTCTAGGGGTGAAAAACTGTTTTTT. Amino acids: CASSLSRGEKLFF. Based on the CDR3 plus reference TRBV27 and TRBJ1-4, the full variable domain is EAQVTQNPRYLITVTGKKLTVTCSQNMNHEYMSWYRQDPGLGLRQIYYSMNVEVTDKGDVPEGYKVSRKEKRNFPLILESPSPNQTSLYFCASSLSRGEKLFFGSGTQLSVL.

This clone was seen only once. The chain recombines TRBV10-3 with TRBJ2-7; 7 bases are a match to TRBD1. Per the germline V gene, CDR1 is ENHRY and CDR2 is SYGVKD. This CDR3 contains 15 residues. Germline trimming cut 6 bases from V and 5 bases from J; bases unmatched to any gene: 13. CDR3 sequence (DNA): TGTGCCATCAGCAGTCAGGGGGTGGAGTGGAACGAGCAGTACTTC. It yields the protein CAISSQGVEWNEQYF.

The rearrangement joins TRBV11-2 to TRBJ2-1, with 7 bases lining up with TRBD2. The CDR3 covers 16 residues. With V trimmed by 4 bases and J by 6 bases, 12 bases remained unmatched. The V gene's germline CDR1 is SGHAT and CDR2 FQNNGV. The CDR3 spells CASSSWSETSLNEQFF. CDR3 DNA sequence: TGTGCCAGCAGCTCGTGGTCTGAGACTAGCCTCAATGAGCAGTTCTTC.

The rearrangement joins TRBV27 to TRBJ2-3; 7 bases agree with TRBD2. The J segment lost 2 bases and the V segment lost 4 bases, leaving 9 bases of the junction unmatched. Germline V gives CDR1 MNHEY, CDR2 SMNVEV (reference sequence). The CDR3 is made up of 16 amino acids. As DNA, the CDR3 is TGTGCCAGCAGTTCGCGGACTAGTTCGGCCACAGATACGCAGTATTTT. This sequence encodes CASSSRTSSATDTQYF.

This chain connects TRBV27 to TRBJ1-1; the match to TRBD1 covers 9 bases. The germline V gene encodes CDR1 MNHEY and CDR2 SMNVEV (reference sequence). This CDR3 has 16 amino acids. V lost 5 bases and J lost 6; bases outside the gene matches: 13. CDR3 in DNA: TGTGCCAGCAGTACTATCCAGGGACAGGGAGGACCTGAAGCTTTCTTT. It specifies CASSTIQGQGGPEAFF.

The V and J genes are TRBV12-5 and TRBJ2-7; 9 bases are shared with TRBD2. Looked up from germline, CDR1 is LGHNT and CDR2 is FRNRAP. Trimming at V came to 9 bases and at J to 8 bases, leaving 17 bases not matched to a gene. The CDR3 consists of 15 residues. The CDR3 loop is CASAPPSGLAGQQYF. CDR3 sequence (DNA): TGTGCTAGCGCACCACCCTCGGGACTAGCTGGCCAGCAGTACTTC.

J is TRBJ2-7 and V is TRBV7-9, with D perhaps TRBD2 (5 bases). CDR1 SEHNR and CDR2 FQNEAQ come from the germline V gene (reference sequence). CDR3 length: 16 residues. Trimming shortened V by 4 bases and J by 6 bases, and 22 bases separated the two germline ends. DNA of the CDR3: TGTGCCAGCAGCTACGATTGGATCAGTGCCGGGGTCGAGCAGTACTTC. Translated, it gives CASSYDWISAGVEQYF.

The J gene is TRBJ2-7, the V gene TRBV5-6; D is unclear. The CDR3 totals 13 residues. Between the trimmed V and J ends, which lost 5 bases and 1 base, there was a span of 10 bases. CDR1 and CDR2 from the germline V gene are SGHDT and YYEEEE. The CDR3 protein is CASSYSESYEQYF. The CDR3 DNA sequence: TGTGCCAGCAGTTATAGTGAATCCTACGAGCAGTACTTC.

This chain uses TRBV9 with TRBJ2-7, with TRBD1 identical over 7 bases. Germline V gene sequence: CDR1 SGDLS, CDR2 YYNGEE. The J segment lost 3 bases and the V segment lost 3 bases, leaving 6 bases of the junction unmatched. This CDR3 is 14 amino acids long. The CDR3 is CASSAQGSNYEQYF. In DNA, the CDR3 is TGTGCCAGCAGCGCACAGGGGAGCAACTACGAGCAGTACTTC.

This sequence joins TRBV28 and TRBJ2-7, with a weak D call TRBD2 (7 bases). Germline-derived CDR1 and CDR2 are MDHEN and SYDVKM. The V end was cut by 0 bases, the J end by 2 bases, with 11 bases between. The CDR3 contains 15 residues. The CDR3 protein is CASSLWGGPTYEQYF. The CDR3 DNA sequence: TGTGCCAGCAGTTTATGGGGGGGGCCAACCTACGAGCAGTACTTC.

This rearrangement joins TRBV6-1 to TRBJ2-5; 8 bases are a match to TRBD1. The J call is doubtful: the DNA matches TRBJ2-7 better. The germline CDR1 and CDR2 sequences are MNHNS and SASEGT. The CDR3 covers 14 residues. The CDR3 nucleotides are TGTGCCAGCAGTGCCAGGGGACAGGCCTACGAGCAGTACTTC. It codes for CASSARGQAYEQYF.

The V gene is TRBV30, the J gene TRBJ1-1, with 7 bases that match TRBD1. CDR3 length equals 14 residues. The V gene's germline CDR1 is GTSNPN and CDR2 SVGIG (reference sequence). Trimming at V came to 0 bases and at J to 4 bases, leaving 5 bases not matched to a gene. The CDR3 DNA is TGTGCCTGGAGTGTACGCAGGGGGGGCACTGAAGCTTTCTTT. As protein: CAWSVRRGGTEAFF.

Written as DNA, the CDR3 is TGCGCCAGCAGCCAAGATCTGAGGGGGCGGACTGAAGCTTTCTTT. Amino acid sequence: CASSQDLRGRTEAFF. This chain links TRBV4-3 with TRBJ1-1; 7 bases are a match to TRBD1. J was trimmed by 5 bases and V by 0 bases; bases with no gene match: 6. Germline-derived CDR1 and CDR2 are LGHNA and YSLEER. This CDR3 region has 15 residues.

V is TRBV2 and J is TRBJ1-2; TRBD1 might be the D (6 bases). The V gene lost 8 bases and the J gene lost 4 bases, with 11 bases spanning the gap. Germline loops: CDR1 SNHLY, CDR2 FYNNEI. This CDR3 is 12 amino acids long. The CDR3 reads CASPGASYGYTF. DNA of the CDR3: TGTGCCAGCCCGGGGGCGTCCTATGGCTACACCTTC.

The chain is built from TRBV5-4 and TRBJ1-2; D gene unclear. CDR3 size: 15 residues. The V and J ends lost 4 bases and 8 bases respectively, with 21 bases between them. Germline V CDR1 and CDR2: SGHNT, YYREEE (reference sequence). Here the CDR3 DNA reads TGTGCCAGCAGCGATGGGTCGAACTGGGAGGAGGGCTACACCTTC. Translation gives CASSDGSNWEEGYTF.

The CDR3 DNA follows: TGCAGTGCCGCCCCCAATGAAGCTTTCTTT. Amino acids: CSAAPNEAFF. J is TRBJ1-1 and V is TRBV20-1; D unresolved. Germline CDR1 DFQATT, CDR2 SNEGSKA (reference sequence). The CDR3 runs to 10 residues. V gave up 6 bases and J gave up 7 bases, with 9 bases separating them.

The V and J genes are TRBV9 and TRBJ2-5; 7 positions match TRBD1. Germline V CDR1 and CDR2: SGDLS, YYNGEE. The CDR3 has 17 residues. The trim removed 3 bases at V and 2 bases at J, leaving 13 bases unmatched. The CDR3 spells CASSAESTGWGQETQYF. CDR3 nucleotide sequence: TGTGCCAGCAGCGCAGAATCGACAGGGTGGGGACAAGAGACCCAGTACTTC.

This clone was found once. V and J are TRBV7-9 and TRBJ2-5; TRBD1 aligns across 7 bases. The end of the DNA fits TRBJ2-7 better, so the J call may be wrong. The length of the CDR3 is 16 residues. The germline gives CDR1 SEHNR, CDR2 FQNEAQ (reference sequence). CDR3 loop: CASSSHPGQDSYEQYF. In nucleotides, the CDR3 is TGTGCCAGCAGCTCCCACCCCGGACAGGACTCCTACGAGCAGTACTTC.